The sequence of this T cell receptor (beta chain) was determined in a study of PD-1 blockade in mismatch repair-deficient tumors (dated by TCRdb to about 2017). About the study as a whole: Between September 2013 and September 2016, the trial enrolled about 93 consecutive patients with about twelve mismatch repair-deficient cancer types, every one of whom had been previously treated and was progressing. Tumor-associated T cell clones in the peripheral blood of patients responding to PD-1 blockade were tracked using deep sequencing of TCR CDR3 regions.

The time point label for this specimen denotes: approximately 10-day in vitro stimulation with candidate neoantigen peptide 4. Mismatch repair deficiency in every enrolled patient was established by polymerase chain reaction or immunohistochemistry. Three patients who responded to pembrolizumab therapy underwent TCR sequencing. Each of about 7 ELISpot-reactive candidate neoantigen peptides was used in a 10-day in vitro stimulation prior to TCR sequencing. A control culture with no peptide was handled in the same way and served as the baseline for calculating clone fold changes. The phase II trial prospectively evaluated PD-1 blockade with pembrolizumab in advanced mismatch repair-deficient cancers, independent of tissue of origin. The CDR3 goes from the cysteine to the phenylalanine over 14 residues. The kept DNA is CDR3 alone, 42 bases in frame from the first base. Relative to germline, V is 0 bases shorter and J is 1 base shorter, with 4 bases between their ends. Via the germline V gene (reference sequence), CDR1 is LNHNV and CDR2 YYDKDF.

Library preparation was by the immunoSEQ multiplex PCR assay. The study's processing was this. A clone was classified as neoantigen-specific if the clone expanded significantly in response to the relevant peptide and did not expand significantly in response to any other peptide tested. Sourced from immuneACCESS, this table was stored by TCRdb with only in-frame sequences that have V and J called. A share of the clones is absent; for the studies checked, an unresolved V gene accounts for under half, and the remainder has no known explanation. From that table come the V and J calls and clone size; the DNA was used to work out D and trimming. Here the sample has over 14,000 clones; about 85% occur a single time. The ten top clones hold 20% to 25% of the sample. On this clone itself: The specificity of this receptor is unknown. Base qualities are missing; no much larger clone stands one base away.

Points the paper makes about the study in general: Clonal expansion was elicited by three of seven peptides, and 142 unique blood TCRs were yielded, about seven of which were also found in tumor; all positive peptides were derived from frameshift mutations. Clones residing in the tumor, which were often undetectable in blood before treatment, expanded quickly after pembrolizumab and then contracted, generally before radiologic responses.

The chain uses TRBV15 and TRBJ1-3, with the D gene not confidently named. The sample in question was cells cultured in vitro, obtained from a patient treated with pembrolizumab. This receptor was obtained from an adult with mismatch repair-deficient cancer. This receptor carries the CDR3 CATSRDYSGNTIYF. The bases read TGTGCCACCAGCAGAGATTATTCTGGAAACACCATATATTTT.